Shown below are 12 T cell receptor beta chains from a single sample sequenced in a study of post-analysis software for immune sequencing data. Findings of the study overall: Patients carried roughly 5 TRBV segments more frequently than controls did, and TRBV5-6, TRBV5-1 and TRBV20-1 were among them.

Included in the TCR beta cDNA libraries were unique molecular identifiers. From the PCR reads, TCRdb called clonotypes with MiXCR, one entry per CDR3 protein. Among about 770,000 distinct CDR3 sequences, more than 45% were seen once, and the ten largest hold 4% to 5%. Antigens of these TCRs are unknown. The sample taken for sequencing was blood. The source of these receptors is a girl under 18 with multiple sclerosis.

The V gene is TRBV20-1, the J gene TRBJ2-1; D is unresolved. The CDR3 runs 12 residues. Germline values: CDR1 DFQATT, CDR2 SNEGSKA (reference sequence). The V and J ends lost 3 bases and 4 bases respectively, with 7 bases between them. The CDR3 here is CSASGLYNEQFF. The DNA for the CDR3 is TGCAGTGCTAGTGGCTTATACAATGAGCAGTTCTTC.

CDR3 DNA: TGCAGTGCTAGAGATAGCTTGGGGGGCGAATCTCCCTACAATGAGCAGTTCTTC. Translating gives CSARDSLGGESPYNEQFF. The chain joins TRBV20-1 to TRBJ2-1, with D perhaps matching TRBD1 or TRBD2 (6 bases each). Trimming removed 0 bases at V and 2 bases at J, with 20 bases between. The CDR3 totals 18 residues. Germline V lookup: CDR1 DFQATT, CDR2 SNEGSKA (reference sequence).

This clonotype was seen a handful of times. The rearrangement joins TRBV7-9 to TRBJ2-7, with D tentatively TRBD1 (6 bases). Germline V gives CDR1 SEHNR, CDR2 FQNEAQ (reference sequence). V gave up 5 bases and J gave up 10 bases, with 15 bases separating them. CDR3 length: 12 amino acids. The CDR3, as DNA: TGTGCCAGCAGCGGTAGGACAGCTTCACAGTACTTC. It yields the protein CASSGRTASQYF.

This clonotype was seen more than once but under ten times. The chain combines TRBV27 with TRBJ2-4, with 15 nucleotides matching TRBD2. The DNA end is a closer match to TRBJ2-7, so the J assignment may be wrong. The CDR3 runs 13 residues. Germline CDR1 MNHEY, CDR2 SMNVEV (reference sequence). For the CDR3, the DNA is TGTGCCAGCGCGGGACTAGCGGGGGGCGAGCAGTACTTC. Residues: CASAGLAGGEQYF.

In this sample, this clonotype turned up once. The chain combines TRBV6-2 or TRBV6-3 with TRBJ2-7; 7 nucleotides line up with TRBD2. This CDR3 contains 16 residues. With V trimmed by 2 bases and J by 2 bases, 9 bases remained unmatched. Germline values: CDR1 MNHEY, CDR2 SVGEGT. This CDR3 reads CASSYLQRERAYEQYF. The CDR3 DNA reads TGTGCCAGCAGTTACCTCCAGCGGGAACGTGCCTACGAGCAGTACTTC.

This clonotype was observed a few times. The chain uses TRBV12-3 or TRBV12-4 and TRBJ2-7; 12 positions match TRBD2. Trimming at V came to 5 bases and at J to 5 bases, leaving 10 bases not matched to a gene. CDR3 length: 16 amino acids. CDR3 coding DNA: TGTGCCAGCAGTCCGCAGACTAGCGGGAGTATCAACGAGCAGTACTTC. Protein sequence: CASSPQTSGSINEQYF.

V and J are TRBV4-3 and TRBJ2-2; 13 nucleotides agree with TRBD2. Germline V gene sequence: CDR1 LGHNA, CDR2 YSLEER. The CDR3 has 19 amino acids. J lost 7 bases, V lost 3 bases, and 14 bases had no gene match. The CDR3 loop is CASSQTGLAGLSSDGELFF. CDR3 sequence (DNA): TGCGCCAGCAGCCAGACGGGACTAGCGGGACTTTCAAGTGACGGGGAGCTGTTTTTT.

The CDR3 DNA is TGCAGTGCTAGAGGATACACGGACACTGAAGCTTTCTTT. Translation gives CSARGYTDTEAFF. The V call is TRBV20-1, the J call TRBJ1-1; no definite D call. V dropped 1 base and J dropped 3 bases, with 9 bases sitting between them. Germline V gene data show CDR1 as DFQATT and CDR2 as SNEGSKA (reference sequence). This CDR3 comprises 13 residues.

The J gene is TRBJ2-3, the V gene TRBV4-3; 12 bases fit TRBD2. CDR3 length: 16 residues. Trimming took 0 bases from V and 6 from J; bases not matched to a gene: 4. Germline V gene sequence: CDR1 LGHNA, CDR2 YSLEER. The CDR3 protein is CASSQETSGSLDTQYF. The CDR3 region has the DNA TGCGCCAGCAGCCAAGAGACTAGCGGGAGTCTGGATACGCAGTATTTT.

The rearrangement joins TRBV29-1 to TRBJ1-2; no definite D call. This CDR3 region has 13 residues. CDR1 SQVTM and CDR2 ANQGSEA come from the germline V gene. V was shortened by 2 bases and J by 7 bases, with 14 bases between the two germline ends. The DNA for the CDR3 is TGCAGCGTTGAATGGCCGGGAGTTCCTGGCTACACCTTC. It specifies CSVEWPGVPGYTF.

The V call is TRBV29-1, the J call TRBJ2-1; TRBD2 might be the D (6 bases). Looked up from germline, CDR1 is SQVTM and CDR2 is ANQGSEA. Trimming removed 1 base at V and 4 bases at J, with 17 bases between. This CDR3 has 16 residues. Written as DNA, the CDR3 is TGCAGCGTTGAAGTCTATCCGTCTAGCGTTTACAATGAGCAGTTCTTC. This translates into CSVEVYPSSVYNEQFF.

The gene calls are TRBV12-3 or TRBV12-4 and TRBJ1-3, with D uncertain. This CDR3 region has 16 residues. Deletions cut 7 bases from V and 0 bases from J, with 16 bases between. CDR3 loop: CASTPDEGASGNTIYF. The CDR3 region has the DNA TGTGCCAGCACCCCCGATGAGGGAGCCTCTGGAAACACCATATATTTT.